This T cell receptor beta chain derives from a study of blood T cell repertoires in COVID-19. CDR3 length equals 13 residues. Trimming removed 1 base at V and 9 bases at J, with 10 bases between. Germline V gene sequence: CDR1 SEHNR, CDR2 FQNEAQ (reference sequence). The method was immunoSEQ multiplex PCR; TCRdb's version includes in-frame clones alone and lacks a portion of them. This sample has 200,000 or so clones; 84% occur once, and the top ten carry 2% to 2.5%. The clonotype was recovered from a man in his forties or fifties who had recovered from COVID-19. The V gene is TRBV7-9, the J gene TRBJ2-1; perhaps TRBD2 as D (5 bases). The sample consisted of peripheral blood. Written as DNA, the CDR3 is TGTGCCAGCAGCTTAGGGCCTAGCTTTGAGCAGTTCTTC. Protein product: CASSLGPSFEQFF.